These 18 T cell receptor beta chains originate from one sample sequenced in a study of cytomegalovirus exposure and HLA in healthy donors (dated by TCRdb to about 2017). The library relied on the immunoSEQ multiplex PCR assay. A mixture of 60 forward primers for TCR Vbeta segments and 13 reverse primers for TCR Jbeta segments was used in the multiplex PCR. TCRdb stores this immuneACCESS table with in-frame sequences only. Part of the clones is absent; in the studies checked, under half of the shortfall reflects unresolved V genes, and no reason is known for the rest. Recorded for this sample are 100,000 to 120,000 clones; around 80% of them occurred a single time. The ten top clones hold 7% to 10% of the sample. The sample taken for sequencing was PBMCs. All receptors derive from a middle-aged man in good health and CMV-seropositive.

This chain connects TRBV7-2 to TRBJ1-5, with no clear D. Trimming cost V 2 bases and J 2 bases, with 7 bases left between them. Germline assignment: CDR1 SGHTA and CDR2 FQGNSA. The CDR3 runs 14 residues. CDR3 sequence reads: CASSLQTGNQPQHF. The CDR3 DNA is TGTGCCAGCAGCTTACAAACGGGCAATCAGCCCCAGCATTTT.

The V call is TRBV5-4, the J call TRBJ1-2; TRBD1 aligns across 7 bases. The CDR3 spans 15 residues. The junction had 9 bases not matched to a gene; V was cut back by 5 bases and J by 2 bases. Germline V gives CDR1 SGHNT, CDR2 YYREEE (reference sequence). Here the CDR3 DNA reads TGTGCCAGCAGTTTTTCCACGACAGGGAACTATGGCTACACCTTC. Translated, it gives CASSFSTTGNYGYTF. Looking up the rest from reference TRBV5-4 and TRBJ1-2 gives the full variable domain: ETGVTQSPTHLIKTRGQQVTLRCSSQSGHNTVSWYQQALGQGPQFIFQYYREEENGRGNFPPRFSGLQFPNYSSELNVNALELDDSALYLCASSFSTTGNYGYTFGSGTRLTVV.

The gene calls are TRBV12-5 and TRBJ2-7; maybe TRBD2 (6 bases). Trimming shortened V by 7 bases and J by 0 bases, and 22 bases separated the two germline ends. The CDR3 consists of 17 residues. Per germline, CDR1 LGHNT and CDR2 FRNRAP. DNA for the CDR3: TGTGCTAGTGCCGTTAGGCTCGGGCGGGAAAGCTCCTACGAGCAGTACTTC. Translated: CASAVRLGRESSYEQYF.

The chain couples TRBV11-1 to TRBJ2-7; D remains unclear. Germline-derived CDR1 and CDR2 are SGHAT and FQDESV (reference sequence). This CDR3 has 14 residues. V gave up 7 bases and J gave up 7 bases, with 20 bases separating them. CDR3 in DNA: TGTGCCAGCATCTCCACGTGGCAGTCTTTTGAGCAGTACTTC. Protein product: CASISTWQSFEQYF.

The chain combines TRBV6-6 with TRBJ1-2; D uncertain. The CDR3 spans 14 residues. Germline CDR1 MNHNY, CDR2 SVGAGI (reference sequence). With 3 bases removed from V and 0 bases from J, the gap between germline ends came to 8 bases. In nucleotides, the CDR3 is TGTGCCAGCAGTTATGGCGGTGCTAACTATGGCTACACCTTC. Residues: CASSYGGANYGYTF.

V and J are TRBV6-5 and TRBJ2-7; 9 nucleotides agree with TRBD1. The CDR3 sequence is 14 residues long. Germline loops: CDR1 MNHEY, CDR2 SVGAGI. With V trimmed by 10 bases and J by 6 bases, 13 bases remained unmatched. CDR3 DNA: TGTGCCACACAACGGGACAGGGAAAGAGGCGAGCAGTACTTC. The encoded protein is CATQRDRERGEQYF.

The chain recombines TRBV5-1 with TRBJ2-7; TRBD2 is a possible D gene (6 bases). V lost 3 bases to trimming and J lost 4 bases, with 14 bases between them. Per germline, CDR1 SGHRS and CDR2 YFSETQ. The CDR3 contains 14 residues. The CDR3 is CASSSGTLSYEQYF. For the CDR3, the DNA is TGCGCCAGCAGCTCCGGGACTTTATCATACGAGCAGTACTTC.

The chain combines TRBV7-6 with TRBJ1-4; possible D gene TRBD1, 5 bases. CDR3 size: 12 residues. Germline V gene sequence: CDR1 SGHVS, CDR2 FNYEAQ. V gave up 8 bases and J gave up 8 bases, with 12 bases separating them. The CDR3 DNA reads TGTGCCAGCGGGGGAGGGAAGGAAAAACTGTTTTTT. It is translated as CASGGGKEKLFF.

This chain links TRBV7-9 with TRBJ1-1, with 8 nucleotides matching TRBD1. In germline, CDR1 is SEHNR, CDR2 FQNEAQ (reference sequence). J lost 3 bases, V lost 2 bases, and 8 bases had no gene match. The CDR3 extends over 16 amino acids. The CDR3 is CASSLSGGQGYTEAFF. The CDR3 DNA reads as TGTGCCAGCAGCTTATCGGGCGGACAGGGATACACTGAAGCTTTCTTT. The full variable domain, in which reference TRBV7-9 and TRBJ1-1 provide the parts outside the CDR3, is DTGVSQNPRHKITKRGQNVTFRCDPISEHNRLYWYRQTLGQGPEFLTYFQNEAQLEKSRLLSDRFSAERPKGSFSTLEIQRTEQGDSAMYLCASSLSGGQGYTEAFFGQGTRLTVV.

The chain combines TRBV7-9 with TRBJ2-1; 10 bases line up with TRBD2. Germline V CDR1 and CDR2: SEHNR, FQNEAQ (reference sequence). The V gene end was trimmed by 2 bases and the J gene end by 8 bases; junction bases not matched to a gene: 6. This CDR3 has 15 residues. The CDR3 bases are TGTGCCAGCAGCTTAAAGCGGGAGGGCCGGGATGAGCAGTTCTTC. Translating it yields CASSLKREGRDEQFF.

V is TRBV14 and J is TRBJ2-3, with 7 bases lining up with TRBD2. V was pared by 0 bases and J by 0 bases, with 3 bases of the junction left unmatched. The CDR3 runs to 16 residues. From germline, CDR1 is SGHDN and CDR2 FVKESK. The CDR3 DNA is TGTGCCAGCAGCCAAGAAATGGGAGGGAGCACAGATACGCAGTATTTT. As protein: CASSQEMGGSTDTQYF.

The chain recombines TRBV4-2 with TRBJ1-5; D possibly corresponds to TRBD1 (6 bases). This CDR3 is built from 15 residues. V lost 4 bases to trimming and J lost 0 bases, with 10 bases between them. CDR1 and CDR2 (germline): LGHNA, YNFKEQ. The CDR3 region has the DNA TGTGCCAGCAGCCCGCAACAGGGTAGCAATCAGCCCCAGCATTTT. Residues: CASSPQQGSNQPQHF.

The V call is TRBV19, the J call TRBJ1-1; TRBD1 matches at 8 bases. Germline CDR1 LNHDA, CDR2 SQIVND (reference sequence). The J segment lost 5 bases and the V segment lost 9 bases, leaving 11 bases of the junction unmatched. This CDR3 contains 14 residues. The CDR3 DNA follows: TGTGCCAGCTTACCGACAGGGGTCAGAACTGAAGCTTTCTTT. This gives the protein CASLPTGVRTEAFF.

This clone appeared a few times. The chain uses TRBV2 and TRBJ2-5, with D tentatively TRBD2 (7 bases). Trimming shortened V by 10 bases and J by 4 bases, and 16 bases separated the two germline ends. This CDR3 comprises 13 residues. Germline lookup yields CDR1 SNHLY and CDR2 FYNNEI. The CDR3 reads CATIREGGETQYF. The CDR3 nucleotides read TGTGCCACCATCAGGGAGGGGGGAGAGACCCAGTACTTC.

This CDR3 is CASLLGGGNQPQHF. CDR3 in DNA: TGTGCCAGTCTCTTAGGGGGGGGCAATCAGCCCCAGCATTTT. This chain uses TRBV19 with TRBJ1-5; a possible D gene is TRBD1 (6 bases). The germline V gene has CDR1 LNHDA and CDR2 SQIVND (reference sequence). Deletions cut 8 bases from V and 2 bases from J, with 13 bases between. This CDR3 is 14 amino acids long.

The gene calls are TRBV10-3 and TRBJ2-5; a possible D gene is TRBD1 (6 bases). Germline CDR1 and CDR2: ENHRY and SYGVKD. V lost 3 bases and J lost 2, with 16 bases in between. This CDR3 has 16 residues. CDR3 nucleotide sequence: TGTGCCATCAGTGAAGACTCCGGGACAATTCAAGAGACCCAGTACTTC. This codes for CAISEDSGTIQETQYF.

This clone was detected a few times. The chain couples TRBV12-5 to TRBJ2-5; TRBD2 matches 9 bases. V shed 3 bases and J 1 base; nucleotides not matched to a gene: 3. This CDR3 is built from 15 residues. Germline V lookup: CDR1 LGHNT, CDR2 FRNRAP. The CDR3 DNA reads as TGTGCTAGTGGTTTCTCGGGACTAGCCCAAGAGACCCAGTACTTC. It specifies CASGFSGLAQETQYF.

This clone occurred a few times. Mismatch with germline at one junction end may stem from a read error. The chain couples TRBV7-7 to TRBJ2-5; TRBD2 aligns across 7 bases. The length of the CDR3 is 16 residues. The germline V gene encodes CDR1 SSHAT and CDR2 FNYEAQ (reference sequence). The DNA of the CDR3 is TGTGCTAGCAGCTTAGGAGGAGGCGGGAGTGGGGAGACCCAGTACTTC. It specifies CASSLGGGGSGETQYF.